These 11 T cell receptor beta chains were all obtained from the same sample, sequenced in a study of T-cell reconstitution after alpha-beta-depleted transplantation in children. The TCRbeta library was prepared with unique molecular identifiers. Each CDR3 protein gets one entry after TCRdb re-called the PCR reads with MiXCR. The sample holds approximately 630,000 distinct CDR3 sequences, approximately 14% seen once. The sample consisted of PBMCs, taken before TCRalphabeta/CD19-depleted stem cell transplant. These receptors all stem from a girl aged 2 to 10 with congenital amegakaryocytic thrombocytopenia, due to receive a stem cell transplant.

V usage is TRBV7-8 and J usage is TRBJ2-3, with 7 bases lining up with TRBD1. This CDR3 spans 15 amino acids. With 4 bases clipped from V and 1 base from J, the junction kept 5 bases outside the gene matches. Looked up from germline, CDR1 is SGHVS and CDR2 is FQNEAQ. The DNA for the CDR3 is TGTGCCAGCAGCTACTCGGGACAGCGCACAGATACGCAGTATTTT. This gives the protein CASSYSGQRTDTQYF.

This clonotype showed up just a few times. The rearrangement joins TRBV5-5 to TRBJ2-5; 12 nucleotides line up with TRBD2. Germline lookup yields CDR1 SGHKS and CDR2 YYEKEE (reference sequence). With V trimmed by 4 bases and J by 1 base, 5 bases remained unmatched. This CDR3 region has 16 residues. CDR3 coding DNA: TGTGCCAGCAGCGATACTAGCGGGGGGTTCCAAGAGACCCAGTACTTC. Its protein product is CASSDTSGGFQETQYF.

The V and J genes are TRBV6-6 and TRBJ2-7; 8 nucleotides line up with TRBD1. Per the germline V gene, CDR1 is MNHNY and CDR2 is SVGAGI (reference sequence). This CDR3 contains 13 residues. Trimming cost V 2 bases and J 10 bases; bases outside gene matches: 7. The CDR3 nucleotides read TGTGCCAGCAGTTACCACCAAGGACAGGGCCAGTACTTC. Amino acid sequence: CASSYHQGQGQYF.

The table lists this clonotype with a few counts. The chain employs TRBV7-2 and TRBJ2-7; 12 bases match TRBD2. CDR3 length: 17 amino acids. Germline CDR1 and CDR2: SGHTA and FQGNSA. Germline trimming cut 1 base from V and 1 base from J; bases unmatched to any gene: 5. The CDR3 region is CASSLVLTSGRSYEQYF. The CDR3 DNA sequence: TGTGCCAGCAGCTTAGTCCTAACTAGCGGGAGGTCCTACGAGCAGTACTTC.

This clonotype was seen only a few times. The chain recombines TRBV30 with TRBJ2-2; D possibly uses TRBD1 or TRBD2 (5 bases each). With 5 bases removed from V and 0 bases from J, the gap between germline ends came to 13 bases. In germline, CDR1 is GTSNPN, CDR2 SVGIG (reference sequence). The CDR3 is made up of 15 amino acids. CDR3 amino acids: CAWLRGEANTGELFF. The CDR3 DNA is TGTGCCTGGCTCCGGGGCGAGGCGAACACCGGGGAGCTGTTTTTT.

This clonotype showed up many times. The gene calls are TRBV15 and TRBJ2-5, with 12 bases aligning to TRBD2. The germline V gene has CDR1 LNHNV and CDR2 YYDKDF (reference sequence). The V gene end was trimmed by 1 base and the J gene end by 4 bases; junction bases not matched to a gene: 1. This CDR3 spans 15 amino acids. CDR3 coding DNA: TGTGCCACCAGCAGAGGACTAGCGGGAGTAGAGACCCAGTACTTC. As protein: CATSRGLAGVETQYF. Variable domain in full (rest from reference TRBV15 and TRBJ2-5): DAMVIQNPRYQVTQFGKPVTLSCSQTLNHNVMYWYQQKSSQAPKLLFHYYDKDFNNEADTPDNFQSRRPNTSFCFLDIRSPGLGDTAMYLCATSRGLAGVETQYFGPGTRLLVL.

About this clonotype itself: Possible read error: a much larger clone is one base away. The chain recombines TRBV5-1 with TRBJ2-1; weak D call: TRBD2 (5 bases). CDR1 and CDR2 (germline): SGHRS, YFSETQ. This CDR3 region has 13 residues. In nucleotides, the CDR3 is TGCGCCAGCAGCCAGCGGACCCACAATGAGCAGTCCTTC. Amino acids: CASSQRTHNEQSF.

This clonotype was counted ten times or more. The V gene is TRBV20-1, the J gene TRBJ1-4; D is unclear. The ends were cut back, 1 base at V and 7 bases at J, with 13 bases in the middle. This CDR3 region has 14 residues. The V gene's germline CDR1 is DFQATT and CDR2 SNEGSKA (reference sequence). Written as DNA, the CDR3 is TGCAGTGCTAGAGCCTCGGAGGGTATTGAAAAACTGTTTTTT. Protein: CSARASEGIEKLFF.

This clonotype occurred many times. The chain couples TRBV25-1 to TRBJ2-2; D call uncertain. Looked up from germline, CDR1 is MGHDK and CDR2 is SYGVNS. The V end was cut by 6 bases, the J end by 0 bases, with 11 bases between. CDR3 length equals 15 residues. This CDR3 reads CASSDPHANTGELFF. Here the CDR3 DNA reads TGTGCCAGCAGCGATCCGCACGCGAACACCGGGGAGCTGTTTTTT.

This clonotype was seen many times. V is TRBV20-1 and J is TRBJ1-1; TRBD1 agrees at 8 bases. Trimming cost V 6 bases and J 5 bases; bases outside gene matches: 8. Germline CDR1 is DFQATT and CDR2 is SNEGSKA (reference sequence). This CDR3 has 13 amino acids. The chain's CDR3 is CSATTGEVTEAFF. In DNA form, the CDR3 reads TGCAGTGCCACGACAGGGGAGGTGACTGAAGCTTTCTTT.

For this clonotype: At one boundary the junction diverges from the germline segment, which might be a read error. The gene calls are TRBV3-1 and TRBJ2-7, with 13 bases fitting TRBD2. The germline V gene encodes CDR1 LGHDT and CDR2 YNNKEL (reference sequence). The CDR3 is made up of 17 amino acids. In DNA form, the CDR3 reads TGTGCCTGCACCCAAGAGGGACTAGCGGGACGGGATATAACCAAGCGCTTC. It specifies CACTQEGLAGRDITKRF.